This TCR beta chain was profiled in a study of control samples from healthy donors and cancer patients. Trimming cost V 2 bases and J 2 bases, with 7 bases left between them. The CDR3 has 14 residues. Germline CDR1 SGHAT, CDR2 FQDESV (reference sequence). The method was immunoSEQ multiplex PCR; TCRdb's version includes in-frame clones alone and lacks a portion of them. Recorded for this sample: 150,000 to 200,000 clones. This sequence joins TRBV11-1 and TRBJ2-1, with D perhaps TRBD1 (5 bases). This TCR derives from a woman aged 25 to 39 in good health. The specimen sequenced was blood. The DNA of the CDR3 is TGTGCCAGCAGCTTACCAGGGCCCTACAATGAGCAGTTCTTC. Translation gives CASSLPGPYNEQFF.